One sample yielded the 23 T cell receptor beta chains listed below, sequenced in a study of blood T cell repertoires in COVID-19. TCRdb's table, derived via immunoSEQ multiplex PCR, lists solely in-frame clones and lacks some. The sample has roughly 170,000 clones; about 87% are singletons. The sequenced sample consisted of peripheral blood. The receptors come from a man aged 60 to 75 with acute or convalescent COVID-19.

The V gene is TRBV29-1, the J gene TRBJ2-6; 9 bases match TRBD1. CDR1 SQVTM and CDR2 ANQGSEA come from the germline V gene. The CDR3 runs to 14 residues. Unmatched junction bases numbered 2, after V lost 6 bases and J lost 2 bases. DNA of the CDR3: TGCAGCGTGCGACAGGGGGCTGGGGCCAACGTCCTGACTTTC. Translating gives CSVRQGAGANVLTF. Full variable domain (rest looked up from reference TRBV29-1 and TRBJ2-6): SAVISQKPSRDICQRGTSLTIQCQVDSQVTMMFWYRQQPGQSLTLIATANQGSEATYESGFVIDKFPISRPNLTFSTLTVSNMSPEDSSIYLCSVRQGAGANVLTFGAGSRLTVL.

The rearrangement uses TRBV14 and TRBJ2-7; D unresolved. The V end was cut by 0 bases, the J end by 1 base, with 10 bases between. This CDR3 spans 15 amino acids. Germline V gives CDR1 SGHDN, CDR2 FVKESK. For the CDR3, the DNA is TGTGCCAGCAGCCAAGAGTCAGCGACTTCCTACGAGCAGTACTTC. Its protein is CASSQESATSYEQYF. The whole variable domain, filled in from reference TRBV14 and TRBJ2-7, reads EAGVTQFPSHSVIEKGQTVTLRCDPISGHDNLYWYRRVMGKEIKFLLHFVKESKQDESGMPNNRFLAERTGGTYSTLKVQPAELEDSGVYFCASSQESATSYEQYFGPGTRLTVT.

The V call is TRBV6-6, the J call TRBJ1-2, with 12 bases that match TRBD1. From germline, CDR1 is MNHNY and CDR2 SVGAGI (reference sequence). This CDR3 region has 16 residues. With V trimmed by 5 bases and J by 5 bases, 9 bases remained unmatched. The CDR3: CASSKGGQGAGYGYTF. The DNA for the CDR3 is TGTGCCAGCAGTAAAGGGGGACAGGGGGCTGGATATGGCTACACCTTC.

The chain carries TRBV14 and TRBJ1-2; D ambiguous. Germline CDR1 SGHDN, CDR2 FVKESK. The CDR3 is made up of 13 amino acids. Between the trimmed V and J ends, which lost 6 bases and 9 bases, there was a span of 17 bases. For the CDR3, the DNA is TGTGCCAGCAGTCCCTCACAATCCGGGAGCTACACCTTC. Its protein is CASSPSQSGSYTF.

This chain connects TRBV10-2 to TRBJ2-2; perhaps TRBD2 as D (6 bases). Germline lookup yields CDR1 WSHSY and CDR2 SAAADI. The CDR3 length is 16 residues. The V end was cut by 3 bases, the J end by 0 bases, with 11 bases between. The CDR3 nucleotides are TGCGCCAGCAGTGATGGGGGACTTTCGAACACCGGGGAGCTGTTTTTT. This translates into CASSDGGLSNTGELFF.

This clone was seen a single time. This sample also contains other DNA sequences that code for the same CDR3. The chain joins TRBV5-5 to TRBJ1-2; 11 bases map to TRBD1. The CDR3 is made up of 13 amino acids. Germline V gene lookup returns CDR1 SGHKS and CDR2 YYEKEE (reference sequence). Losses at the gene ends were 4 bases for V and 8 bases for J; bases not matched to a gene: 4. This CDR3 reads CASSRDRGYGYTF. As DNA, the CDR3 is TGTGCCAGCAGCAGGGACAGGGGGTACGGCTACACCTTC.

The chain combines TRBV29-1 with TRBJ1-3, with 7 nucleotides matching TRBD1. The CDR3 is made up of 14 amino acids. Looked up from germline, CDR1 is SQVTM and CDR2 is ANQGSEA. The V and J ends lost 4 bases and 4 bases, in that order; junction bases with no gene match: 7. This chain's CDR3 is CSVVPQGEGNTIYF. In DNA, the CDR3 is TGCAGCGTTGTTCCGCAGGGGGAAGGAAACACCATATATTTT.

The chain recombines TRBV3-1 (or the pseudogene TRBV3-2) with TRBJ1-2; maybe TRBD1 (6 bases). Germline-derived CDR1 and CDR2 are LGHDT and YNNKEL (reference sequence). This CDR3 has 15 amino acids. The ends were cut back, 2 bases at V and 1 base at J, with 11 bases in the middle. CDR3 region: CASSQYRENNYGYTF. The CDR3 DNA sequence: TGTGCCAGCAGCCAATACAGGGAGAATAACTATGGCTACACCTTC.

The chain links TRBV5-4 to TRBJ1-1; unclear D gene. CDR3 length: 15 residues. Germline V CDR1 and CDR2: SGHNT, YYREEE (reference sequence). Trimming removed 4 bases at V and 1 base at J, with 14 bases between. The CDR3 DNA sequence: TGTGCCAGCAGCCCATACGCGAACCAGAACACTGAAGCTTTCTTT. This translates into CASSPYANQNTEAFF. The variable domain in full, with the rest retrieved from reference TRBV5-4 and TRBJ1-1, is ETGVTQSPTHLIKTRGQQVTLRCSSQSGHNTVSWYQQALGQGPQFIFQYYREEENGRGNFPPRFSGLQFPNYSSELNVNALELDDSALYLCASSPYANQNTEAFFGQGTRLTVV.

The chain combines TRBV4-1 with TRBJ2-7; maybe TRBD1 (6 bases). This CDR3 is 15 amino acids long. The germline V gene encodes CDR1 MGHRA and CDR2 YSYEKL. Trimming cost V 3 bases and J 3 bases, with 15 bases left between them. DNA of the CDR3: TGCGCCAGCAGCCACGCTAGGACAGAATTCTACGAGCAGTACTTC. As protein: CASSHARTEFYEQYF.

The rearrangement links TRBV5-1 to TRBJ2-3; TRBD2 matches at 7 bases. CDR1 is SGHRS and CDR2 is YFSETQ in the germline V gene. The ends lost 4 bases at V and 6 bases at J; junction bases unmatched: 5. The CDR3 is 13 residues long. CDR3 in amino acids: CASSPDGGDTQYF. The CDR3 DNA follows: TGCGCCAGCAGCCCCGACGGGGGGGATACGCAGTATTTT.

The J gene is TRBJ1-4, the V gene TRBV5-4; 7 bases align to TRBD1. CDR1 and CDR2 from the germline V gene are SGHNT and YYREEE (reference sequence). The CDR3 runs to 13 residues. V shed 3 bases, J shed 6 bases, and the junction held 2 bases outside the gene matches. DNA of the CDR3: TGTGCCAGCAGCTCGGGGACAGATGAAAAACTGTTTTTT. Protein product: CASSSGTDEKLFF.

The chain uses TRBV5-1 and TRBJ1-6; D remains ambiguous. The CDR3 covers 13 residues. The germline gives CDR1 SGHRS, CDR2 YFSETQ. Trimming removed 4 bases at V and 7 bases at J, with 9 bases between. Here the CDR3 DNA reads TGCGCCAGCAGCCAGGCGCTGAATTCACCCCTCCACTTT. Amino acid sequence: CASSQALNSPLHF. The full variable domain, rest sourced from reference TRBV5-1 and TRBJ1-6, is KAGVTQTPRYLIKTRGQQVTLSCSPISGHRSVSWYQQTPGQGLQFLFEYFSETQRNKGNFPGRFSGRQFSNSRSEMNVSTLELGDSALYLCASSQALNSPLHFGNGTRLTVT.

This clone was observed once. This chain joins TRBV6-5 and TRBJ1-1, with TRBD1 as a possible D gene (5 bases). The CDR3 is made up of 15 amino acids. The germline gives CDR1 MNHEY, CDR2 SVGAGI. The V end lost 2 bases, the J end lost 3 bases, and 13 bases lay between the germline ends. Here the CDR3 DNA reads TGTGCCAGCAGTTACAGGGGATATTCTGACACTGAAGCTTTCTTT. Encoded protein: CASSYRGYSDTEAFF.

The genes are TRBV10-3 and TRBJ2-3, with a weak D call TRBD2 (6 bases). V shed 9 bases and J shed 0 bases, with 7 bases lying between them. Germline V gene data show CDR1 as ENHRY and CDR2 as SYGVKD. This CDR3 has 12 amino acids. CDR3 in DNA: TGTGCCATTGGGACTAGCACAGATACGCAGTATTTT. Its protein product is CAIGTSTDTQYF.

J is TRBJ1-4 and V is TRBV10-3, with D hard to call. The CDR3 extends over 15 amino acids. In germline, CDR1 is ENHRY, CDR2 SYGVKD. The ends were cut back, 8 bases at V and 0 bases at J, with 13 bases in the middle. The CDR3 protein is CAIRSSVATNEKLFF. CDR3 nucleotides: TGTGCCATCCGGAGTTCGGTTGCAACTAATGAAAAACTGTTTTTT.

The DNA of the CDR3 is TGTGCCAGTAGTATAGGGGGCTACCTTGGAGCTGGAAACACCATATATTTT. Residues: CASSIGGYLGAGNTIYF. The rearrangement joins TRBV19 to TRBJ1-3, with D maybe TRBD1 (5 bases). The V gene's germline CDR1 is LNHDA and CDR2 SQIVND (reference sequence). Trimming cost V 1 base and J 2 bases, with 15 bases left between them. The CDR3 is 17 amino acids.

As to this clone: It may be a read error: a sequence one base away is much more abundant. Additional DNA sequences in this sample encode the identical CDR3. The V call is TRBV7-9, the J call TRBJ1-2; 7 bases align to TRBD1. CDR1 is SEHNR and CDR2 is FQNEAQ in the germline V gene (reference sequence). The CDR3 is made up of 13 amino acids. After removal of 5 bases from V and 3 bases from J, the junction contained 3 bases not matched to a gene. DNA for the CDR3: TGTGCCAGCAGCCTCGGGACAGACTATGGCTACACCTTC. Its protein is CASSLGTDYGYTF. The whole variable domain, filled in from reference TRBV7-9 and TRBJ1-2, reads DTGVSQNPRHKITKRGQNVTFRCDPISEHNRLYWYRQTLGQGPEFLTYFQNEAQLEKSRLLSDRFSAERPKGSFSTLEIQRTEQGDSAMYLCASSLGTDYGYTFGSGTRLTVV.

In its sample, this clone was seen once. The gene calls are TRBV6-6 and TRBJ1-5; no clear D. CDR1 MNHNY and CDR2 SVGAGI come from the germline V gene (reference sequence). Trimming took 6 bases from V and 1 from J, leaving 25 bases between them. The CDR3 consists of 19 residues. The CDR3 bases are TGTGCCAGCAGCCGAAGTGAGAGCGGACGCTTTGGGAGCAATCAGCCCCAGCATTTT. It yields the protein CASSRSESGRFGSNQPQHF.

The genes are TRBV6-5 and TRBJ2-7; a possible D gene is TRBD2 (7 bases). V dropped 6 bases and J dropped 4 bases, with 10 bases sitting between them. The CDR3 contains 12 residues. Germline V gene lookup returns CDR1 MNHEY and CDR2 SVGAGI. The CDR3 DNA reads TGTGCCAGCAGAGGGGGGGGGTACGAGCAGTACGTC. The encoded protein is CASRGGGYEQYV.

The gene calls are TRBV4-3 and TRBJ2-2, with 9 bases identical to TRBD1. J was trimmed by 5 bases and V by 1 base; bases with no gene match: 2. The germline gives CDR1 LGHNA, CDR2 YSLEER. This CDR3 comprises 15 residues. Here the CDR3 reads CASSQAGTGTGELFF. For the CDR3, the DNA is TGCGCCAGCAGCCAAGCCGGGACAGGGACCGGGGAGCTGTTTTTT.

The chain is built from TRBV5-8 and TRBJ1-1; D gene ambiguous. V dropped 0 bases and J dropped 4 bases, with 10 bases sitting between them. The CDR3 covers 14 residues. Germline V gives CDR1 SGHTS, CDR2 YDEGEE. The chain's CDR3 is CASSLAGGRTEAFF. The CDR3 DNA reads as TGTGCCAGCAGCTTGGCCGGAGGGCGCACTGAAGCTTTCTTT.

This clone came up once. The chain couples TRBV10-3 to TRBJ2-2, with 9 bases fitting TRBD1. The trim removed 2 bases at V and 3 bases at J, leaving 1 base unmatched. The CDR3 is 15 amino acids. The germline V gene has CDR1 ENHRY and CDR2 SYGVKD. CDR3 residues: CAISETGGYTGELFF. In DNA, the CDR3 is TGTGCCATCAGTGAGACAGGGGGCTACACCGGGGAGCTGTTTTTT.